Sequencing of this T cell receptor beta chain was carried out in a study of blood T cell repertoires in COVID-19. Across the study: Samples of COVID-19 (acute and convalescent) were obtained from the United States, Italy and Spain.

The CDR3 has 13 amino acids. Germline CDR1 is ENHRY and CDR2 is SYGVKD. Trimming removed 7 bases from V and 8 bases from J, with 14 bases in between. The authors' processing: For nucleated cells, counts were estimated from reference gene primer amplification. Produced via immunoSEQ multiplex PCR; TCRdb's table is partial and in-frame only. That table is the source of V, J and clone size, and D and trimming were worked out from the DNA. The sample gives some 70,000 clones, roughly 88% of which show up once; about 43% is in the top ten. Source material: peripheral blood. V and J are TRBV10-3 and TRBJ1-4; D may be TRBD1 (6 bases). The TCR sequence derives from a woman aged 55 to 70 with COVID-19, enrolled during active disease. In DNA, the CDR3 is TGTGCCATCAAAGAGGGGGAGAGAGAAAAACTGTTTTTT. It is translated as CAIKEGEREKLFF.